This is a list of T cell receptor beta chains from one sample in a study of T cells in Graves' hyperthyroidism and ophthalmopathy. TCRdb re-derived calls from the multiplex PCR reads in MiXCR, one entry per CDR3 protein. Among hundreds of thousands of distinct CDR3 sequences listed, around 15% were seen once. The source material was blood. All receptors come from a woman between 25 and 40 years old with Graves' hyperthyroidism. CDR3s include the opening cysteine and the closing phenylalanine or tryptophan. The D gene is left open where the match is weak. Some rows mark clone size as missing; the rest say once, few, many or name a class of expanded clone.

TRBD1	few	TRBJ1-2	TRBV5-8	CASSSPQGLNYGYTF	TGTGCCAGCAGCTCTCCACAGGGGCTGAACTATGGCTACACCTTC
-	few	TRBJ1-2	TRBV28	CASIVTRSGYGYTF	TGTGCCAGCATAGTAACGCGCTCCGGCTATGGCTACACCTTC
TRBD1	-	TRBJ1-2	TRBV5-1	CASSLVTGVNYGYTF	TGCGCCAGCAGCTTGGTGACAGGGGTTAACTATGGCTACACCTTC
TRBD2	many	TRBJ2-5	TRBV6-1	CASSSTMASGETQYF	TGTGCCAGCAGTTCCACGATGGCTAGCGGAGAGACCCAGTACTTC
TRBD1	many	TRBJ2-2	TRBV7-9	CASRPDRGNTGELFF	TGTGCCAGCAGACCGGACAGGGGAAACACCGGGGAGCTGTTTTTT
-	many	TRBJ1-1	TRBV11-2	CASSQGTSTEAFF	TGTGCCAGCAGCCAAGGTACGAGCACTGAAGCTTTCTTT
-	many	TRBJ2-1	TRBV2	CASSGVEQFF	TGTGCCAGCTCGGGAGTTGAGCAGTTCTTC
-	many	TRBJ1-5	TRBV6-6	CASSYSRNQPQHF	TGTGCCAGCAGTTACAGTAGGAATCAGCCCCAGCATTTT
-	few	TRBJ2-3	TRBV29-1	CSVPVGSRDTQYF	TGCAGCGTCCCCGTGGGTAGCAGAGATACGCAGTATTTT
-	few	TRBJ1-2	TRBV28	CASSLYEGYTF	TGTGCCAGCAGTTTATATGAGGGCTACACCTTC
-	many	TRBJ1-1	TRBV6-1	CASSPYGAEAFF	TGTGCCAGCAGCCCTTACGGGGCTGAAGCTTTCTTT
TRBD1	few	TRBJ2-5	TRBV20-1	CSALTGDAETQYF	TGCAGTGCCCTGACAGGGGACGCAGAGACCCAGTACTTC
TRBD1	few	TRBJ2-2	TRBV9	CASNPTGVTNTGELFF	TGTGCCAGCAACCCAACAGGGGTCACGAACACCGGGGAGCTGTTTTTT
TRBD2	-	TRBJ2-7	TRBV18	CASPQTSGRYEQYF	TGTGCCAGCCCACAGACTAGCGGGAGATACGAGCAGTACTTC
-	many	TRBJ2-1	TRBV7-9	CASSLVGQYNEQFF	TGTGCCAGCAGCTTAGTTGGGCAATACAATGAGCAGTTCTTC
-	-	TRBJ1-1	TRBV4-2	CASSKPHFTENTEAFF	TGTGCCAGCAGCAAGCCGCATTTCACAGAGAACACTGAAGCTTTCTTT
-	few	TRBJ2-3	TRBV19	CATRPTSSITDTQYF	TGTGCCACTCGGCCCACTAGCTCGATCACAGATACGCAGTATTTT
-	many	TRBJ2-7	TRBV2	CASSVYMTGGTQQYF	TGTGCCAGCAGTGTCTATATGACCGGCGGGACACAGCAGTACTTC
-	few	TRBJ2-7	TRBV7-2	CASSPTPGNEQYF	TGTGCCAGCAGCCCGACCCCCGGGAACGAGCAGTACTTC
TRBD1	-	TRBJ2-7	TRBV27	CASSSYFPGTGDVVEQYF	TGTGCCAGCAGTTCCTACTTCCCCGGGACAGGGGATGTGGTGGAGCAGTACTTC
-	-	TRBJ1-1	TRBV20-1	CSATKPSTQNTEAFF	TGCAGTGCTACCAAGCCAAGCACCCAGAACACTGAAGCTTTCTTT
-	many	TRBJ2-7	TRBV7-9	CASSLEGTENRYEQYF	TGTGCCAGCAGCTTAGAAGGCACAGAGAATCGGTACGAGCAGTACTTC
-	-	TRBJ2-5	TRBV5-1	CASGLDGAQETQYF	TGCGCCAGCGGCTTGGACGGCGCCCAAGAGACCCAGTACTTC
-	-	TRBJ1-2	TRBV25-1	CASRSAVGNYGYTF	TGTGCCAGCCGGAGCGCGGTAGGGAACTATGGCTACACCTTC